Shown below are 20 T cell receptor beta chains from a single sample sequenced in a study of beta chain features in type 1 diabetes. The study, taken as a whole, reports: Type 1 diabetes patients showed a moderate but significant shortening of TCRB CDR3s in all four CD4+ subsets.

Expressed TCRB transcripts were sequenced, since all the RNA that had been isolated was reverse transcribed. Sequencing used immunoSEQ multiplex PCR; TCRdb keeps in-frame clones, though not all of them. The data hold around 280,000 clones, with approximately 15% observed a single time. Antigen specificity for these receptors is unknown. The sequenced sample consisted of naive CD4+ T cells from blood. The origin of the receptors is a man in his late teens or twenties with type 1 diabetes.

V and J are TRBV9 and TRBJ1-4; D is unresolved. The CDR3 extends over 12 amino acids. Germline V gives CDR1 SGDLS, CDR2 YYNGEE. V was trimmed by 1 base and J by 10 bases, leaving 8 bases between them. The CDR3 DNA reads TGTGCCAGCAGCGTAAACGGGAGAAAACTGTTTTTT. Protein product: CASSVNGRKLFF.

This clone was seen only a few times. The rearrangement links TRBV5-1 to TRBJ2-1, with 9 bases that match TRBD1. In germline, CDR1 is SGHRS, CDR2 YFSETQ. V shed 0 bases and J 8 bases; nucleotides not matched to a gene: 6. This CDR3 region has 15 residues. This CDR3 reads CASSLGQGVDDEQFF. The CDR3 region has the DNA TGCGCCAGCAGCTTGGGACAGGGGGTTGACGATGAGCAGTTCTTC.

This chain uses TRBV29-1 with TRBJ2-5; D may be TRBD2 (7 bases). CDR3 length: 12 residues. The germline V and J ends were trimmed by 4 bases and 5 bases, with 11 bases remaining between them. Germline assignment: CDR1 SQVTM and CDR2 ANQGSEA. This chain's CDR3 is CSVVPGGETQYF. The CDR3 DNA sequence: TGCAGCGTTGTACCGGGGGGCGAGACCCAGTACTTC.

The chain carries TRBV10-3 and TRBJ2-2; D not certain. The V end lost 8 bases, the J end lost 1 base, and 2 bases lay between the germline ends. Germline V gene data show CDR1 as ENHRY and CDR2 as SYGVKD. The CDR3 totals 11 residues. The chain's CDR3 is CAIQNTGELFF. The CDR3, as DNA: TGTGCCATCCAGAACACCGGGGAGCTGTTTTTT.

The rearrangement joins TRBV6-5 to TRBJ1-2, with 7 bases matching TRBD1. Per germline, CDR1 MNHEY and CDR2 SVGAGI. This CDR3 contains 15 residues. After removal of 0 bases from V and 5 bases from J, the junction contained 6 bases not matched to a gene. CDR3 loop: CASSYSGTALYGYTF. The DNA for the CDR3 is TGTGCCAGCAGTTACTCGGGGACAGCGCTTTATGGCTACACCTTC.

The chain recombines TRBV25-1 with TRBJ1-2, with unresolved D. The CDR3 is made up of 15 amino acids. V lost 2 bases and J 7 bases, leaving 17 bases between the germline ends. Germline V CDR1 and CDR2: MGHDK, SYGVNS. The CDR3 coding sequence is TGTGCCAGCAGTGAACAGGCCAGTGTTATTGGTGGCTACACCTTC. This translates into CASSEQASVIGGYTF.

This clone was found a few times. The chain joins TRBV14 to TRBJ2-5; 8 positions match TRBD2. The CDR3 runs 14 residues. J gave up 5 bases and V 4 bases, and 6 bases lay outside the gene matches. The germline V gene encodes CDR1 SGHDN and CDR2 FVKESK. CDR3 residues: CASSLGGGQETQYF. The CDR3 bases are TGTGCCAGCAGCCTCGGCGGGGGGCAGGAGACCCAGTACTTC.

The table lists this clone with a few counts. The chain couples TRBV5-6 to TRBJ2-7, with 12 positions matching TRBD1. Germline V gene sequence: CDR1 SGHDT, CDR2 YYEEEE. Trimming cost V 4 bases and J 5 bases; bases outside gene matches: 16. This CDR3 spans 18 amino acids. The CDR3 loop is CASSPGSVLRDRGHEQYF. In DNA, the CDR3 is TGTGCCAGCAGCCCCGGCTCAGTTCTCCGGGACAGGGGGCACGAGCAGTACTTC.

This clone showed up just a few times. V is TRBV4-3 and J is TRBJ2-2, with TRBD2 as a possible D gene (6 bases). Trimming stripped 5 bases from V and 2 bases from J, with 12 bases between. In germline, CDR1 is LGHNA, CDR2 YSLEER. CDR3 length equals 15 residues. The chain's CDR3 is CASSSRLVNTGELFF. Here the CDR3 DNA reads TGCGCCAGCAGCTCCCGACTAGTAAACACCGGGGAGCTGTTTTTT.

This clone has a handful of counts. V gene TRBV30 combines with J gene TRBJ2-7, with D perhaps TRBD1 (5 bases). The germline gives CDR1 GTSNPN, CDR2 SVGIG (reference sequence). V lost 0 bases to trimming and J lost 4 bases, with 7 bases between them. The CDR3 has 12 residues. The CDR3 sequence: CAWSVKGYEQYF. In nucleotides, the CDR3 is TGTGCCTGGAGTGTCAAGGGGTACGAGCAGTACTTC.

V and J are TRBV30 and TRBJ1-6; the match to TRBD1 covers 8 bases. Germline V gene data show CDR1 as GTSNPN and CDR2 as SVGIG (reference sequence). V lost 1 base and J lost 2; bases outside the gene matches: 4. The CDR3 extends over 16 amino acids. CDR3 sequence (DNA): TGTGCCTGGAGTGATGGACAGGGTACCTATAATTCACCCCTCCACTTT. This encodes CAWSDGQGTYNSPLHF.

CDR3 sequence (DNA): TGTGCCAGCAGCTTCACTGACAGGATTGTTGATACGCAGTATTTT. Translation: CASSFTDRIVDTQYF. The V and J genes are TRBV13 and TRBJ2-3; possible D gene TRBD1, 6 bases. Trimming removed 3 bases from V and 6 bases from J, with 16 bases in between. CDR3 length: 15 amino acids. Germline V gives CDR1 PRHDT, CDR2 FYEKMQ (reference sequence).

The chain employs TRBV25-1 and TRBJ2-1; the match to TRBD2 covers 10 bases. This CDR3 is built from 14 residues. The germline gives CDR1 MGHDK, CDR2 SYGVNS. Trimming took 4 bases from V and 9 from J; bases not matched to a gene: 6. The CDR3 here is CASSVQRGGPEQFF. The CDR3 DNA is TGTGCCAGCAGTGTCCAGCGGGGGGGCCCTGAGCAGTTCTTC.

The chain joins TRBV7-9 to TRBJ1-6, with D perhaps matching TRBD1 (5 bases). V dropped 6 bases and J dropped 9 bases, with 15 bases sitting between them. Germline lookup yields CDR1 SEHNR and CDR2 FQNEAQ (reference sequence). The CDR3 sequence is 14 residues long. The CDR3 loop reads CASRQGPPGSPLHF. CDR3 nucleotide sequence: TGTGCCAGCAGGCAGGGTCCCCCCGGTTCACCCCTCCACTTT.

This clone was recorded a few times. The CDR3 region is CSVTPLITPRGYTF. In DNA, the CDR3 is TGCAGCGTAACTCCCCTTATCACGCCTAGGGGCTACACCTTC. The genes are TRBV29-1 and TRBJ1-2; D remains unclear. Trimming removed 6 bases from V and 8 bases from J, with 22 bases in between. CDR1 is SQVTM, CDR2 ANQGSEA, per germline. CDR3 length: 14 amino acids.

This chain joins TRBV18 and TRBJ2-1; weak D call: TRBD1 (5 bases). There are 15 residues in the CDR3. The V gene lost 0 bases and the J gene lost 6 bases, with 12 bases spanning the gap. The V gene's germline CDR1 is KGHSH and CDR2 LQKENI. This chain's CDR3 is CASSPPGRAGNEQFF. CDR3 coding DNA: TGTGCCAGCTCACCACCGGGCAGGGCAGGCAATGAGCAGTTCTTC.

The gene calls are TRBV19 and TRBJ2-5; 12 bases match TRBD2. The CDR3 totals 14 residues. With 5 bases clipped from V and 5 bases from J, the junction kept 3 bases outside the gene matches. Germline lookup yields CDR1 LNHDA and CDR2 SQIVND (reference sequence). The chain's CDR3 is CASSALAGGETQYF. CDR3 in DNA: TGTGCCAGTAGTGCTCTAGCGGGAGGGGAGACCCAGTACTTC. The full variable domain, with the rest looked up from reference TRBV19 and TRBJ2-5, is DGGITQSPKYLFRKEGQNVTLSCEQNLNHDAMYWYRQDPGQGLRLIYYSQIVNDFQKGDIAEGYSVSREKKESFPLTVTSAQKNPTAFYLCASSALAGGETQYFGPGTRLLVL.

This clone was seen more than once but under ten times. The rearrangement uses TRBV18 and TRBJ2-5, with D maybe TRBD1 (5 bases). The germline V and J ends were trimmed by 6 bases and 3 bases, with 14 bases remaining between them. The germline gives CDR1 KGHSH, CDR2 LQKENI. The CDR3 totals 14 residues. CDR3 region: CASSPPGLEETQYF. CDR3 sequence (DNA): TGTGCCAGCTCGCCCCCAGGGTTGGAAGAGACCCAGTACTTC.

This clone was observed a handful of times. The V gene is TRBV29-1, the J gene TRBJ2-3; 8 bases align to TRBD1. Trimming took 6 bases from V and 5 from J; bases not matched to a gene: 4. The germline V gene encodes CDR1 SQVTM and CDR2 ANQGSEA. The CDR3 totals 12 residues. CDR3 coding DNA: TGCAGCGTACAGGGGGTAAGAGATACGCAGTATTTT. Translating gives CSVQGVRDTQYF.

The chain combines TRBV25-1 with TRBJ2-3; 9 bases align to TRBD2. Germline trimming cut 2 bases from V and 14 bases from J; bases unmatched to any gene: 2. The CDR3 covers 11 residues. Germline CDR1 reads MGHDK; CDR2 reads SYGVNS. The chain's CDR3 is CASSEAGGVYF. The CDR3 region has the DNA TGTGCCAGCAGTGAAGCGGGAGGGGTGTATTTT.